Listed here are 23 T cell receptor beta chains from one sample, sequenced in a study of radiation and T cells in renal cell carcinoma. Sequenced by immunoSEQ multiplex PCR; TCRdb stores in-frame clones only, minus some. The table records approximately 90,000 clones, 85% of them present only once. Specified time point: blood 4 weeks post-SBRT, at nephrectomy. The sample's treatment: 15 Gy SBRT to primary tumor, nephrectomy 4 weeks later. The sequenced sample was blood, obtained from a patient whose treatment included radiotherapy and nephrectomy. Receptors were obtained from a man aged 50 or older with renal cell carcinoma.

This sequence joins TRBV9 and TRBJ1-2, with unresolved D. Germline assignment: CDR1 SGDLS and CDR2 YYNGEE. The germline V and J ends were trimmed by 6 bases and 0 bases, with 12 bases remaining between them. The CDR3 is made up of 14 amino acids. The CDR3 loop reads CASTFTETNYGYTF. CDR3 in DNA: TGTGCCAGCACCTTTACCGAGACTAACTATGGCTACACCTTC.

The gene calls are TRBV11-1 and TRBJ2-1, with 7 nucleotides matching TRBD1. Germline V CDR1 and CDR2: SGHAT, FQDESV (reference sequence). This CDR3 is 14 amino acids long. V trimming: 5 bases; J trimming: 10 bases; junction bases outside the gene matches: 11. The CDR3 sequence: CASSLTGALREQFF. CDR3 nucleotides: TGTGCCAGCAGCCTAACAGGGGCCCTTCGGGAGCAGTTCTTC.

The chain uses TRBV5-1 and TRBJ2-5; D is possibly TRBD2 (5 bases). V was trimmed by 0 bases and J by 4 bases, leaving 10 bases between them. This CDR3 is built from 14 residues. Germline V gene lookup returns CDR1 SGHRS and CDR2 YFSETQ. The CDR3 DNA follows: TGCGCCAGCAGCTTGGATACCCGGGGAGAGACCCAGTACTTC. It yields the protein CASSLDTRGETQYF.

This clone was seen just once. The V call is TRBV19, the J call TRBJ2-2; perhaps D is TRBD1 or TRBD2 (5 bases each). Trimming shortened V by 1 base and J by 6 bases, and 6 bases separated the two germline ends. Germline lookup yields CDR1 LNHDA and CDR2 SQIVND (reference sequence). The CDR3 extends over 13 amino acids. The CDR3 sequence: CASSIVGAGELFF. CDR3 in DNA: TGTGCCAGTAGTATAGTGGGGGCCGGGGAGCTGTTTTTT.

This clone appeared a single time. The J gene is TRBJ2-7, the V gene TRBV4-1, with D tentatively TRBD2 (5 bases). CDR1 and CDR2 from the germline V gene are MGHRA and YSYEKL. This CDR3 spans 14 amino acids. Trimming removed 3 bases at V and 3 bases at J, with 12 bases between. The CDR3 region has the DNA TGCGCCAGCAGCCACCCACGGGGAAGCTACGAGCAGTACTTC. Its translation is CASSHPRGSYEQYF.

The chain recombines TRBV2 with TRBJ2-3, with D tentatively TRBD2 (6 bases). Germline V gene data show CDR1 as SNHLY and CDR2 as FYNNEI. This CDR3 has 12 amino acids. Trimming removed 8 bases from V and 7 bases from J, with 13 bases in between. CDR3 loop: CASGTDTYTQYF. The CDR3 nucleotides are TGTGCCAGCGGGACTGACACTTATACGCAGTATTTT.

CDR3 region: CASSLGSGELFF. CDR3 sequence (DNA): TGTGCCAGCAGTTTAGGCAGCGGGGAGCTGTTTTTT. V and J are TRBV27 and TRBJ2-2; D remains unclear. V gave up 2 bases and J gave up 7 bases, with 5 bases separating them. This CDR3 region has 12 residues. Germline CDR1 reads MNHEY; CDR2 reads SMNVEV (reference sequence).

The table lists this clone with a count of one. The chain uses TRBV11-2 and TRBJ1-5; no reliable D call. This CDR3 has 15 amino acids. Trimming removed 1 base at V and 6 bases at J, with 13 bases between. CDR1 SGHAT and CDR2 FQNNGV come from the germline V gene. The CDR3 DNA reads TGTGCCAGCAGCTTAGGTCCCGAAAGATTTCAGCCCCAGCATTTT. It codes for CASSLGPERFQPQHF.

The rearrangement links TRBV7-8 to TRBJ1-6; 8 bases fit TRBD1. From germline, CDR1 is SGHVS and CDR2 FQNEAQ. The CDR3 contains 16 residues. After removal of 5 bases from V and 5 bases from J, the junction contained 8 bases not matched to a gene. Here the CDR3 reads CASSRREDRDNSPLHF. The DNA of the CDR3 is TGTGCCAGCAGCCGCCGGGAGGACAGGGATAATTCACCCCTCCACTTT. Full variable domain (rest looked up from reference TRBV7-8 and TRBJ1-6): GAGVSQSPRYKVAKRGQDVALRCDPISGHVSLFWYQQALGQGPEFLTYFQNEAQLDKSGLPSDRFFAERPEGSVSTLKIQRTQQEDSAVYLCASSRREDRDNSPLHFGNGTRLTVT.

V usage is TRBV5-4 and J usage is TRBJ2-7; 8 bases line up with TRBD2. The CDR3 consists of 14 residues. Germline V gene lookup returns CDR1 SGHNT and CDR2 YYREEE (reference sequence). The ends lost 4 bases at V and 3 bases at J; junction bases unmatched: 6. CDR3 in amino acids: CASSPGGGNYEQYF. CDR3 nucleotide sequence: TGTGCCAGCAGCCCGGGGGGGGGAAACTACGAGCAGTACTTC.

The chain is built from TRBV6-5 and TRBJ1-4; the D gene is possibly TRBD1 (5 bases). There are 13 residues in the CDR3. V lost 5 bases and J lost 8, with 12 bases in between. Germline CDR1 reads MNHEY; CDR2 reads SVGAGI. The CDR3 region has the DNA TGTGCCAGCAGTCCGGGACGGACCGAAAAACTGTTTTTT. This gives the protein CASSPGRTEKLFF.

The chain's CDR3 is CASSPRAASTDTQYF. The CDR3, as DNA: TGTGCCAGCAGCCCGCGGGCAGCTAGCACAGATACGCAGTATTTT. This rearrangement joins TRBV7-9 to TRBJ2-3, with D perhaps TRBD2 (5 bases). The ends were cut back, 5 bases at V and 0 bases at J, with 12 bases in the middle. The CDR3 length is 15 residues. CDR1 is SEHNR, CDR2 FQNEAQ, per germline (reference sequence).

This rearrangement joins TRBV2 to TRBJ2-4; TRBD1 matches at 7 bases. Germline V gives CDR1 SNHLY, CDR2 FYNNEI. Unmatched junction bases numbered 8, after V lost 6 bases and J lost 9 bases. The length of the CDR3 is 13 residues. The CDR3 is CASRGGWLGIQYF. CDR3 nucleotides: TGTGCCAGCAGAGGGGGCTGGCTCGGCATTCAGTACTTC.

The CDR3 DNA follows: TGCAGCGTTTCTAAGGGGGCCGGCTATGGCTACACCTTC. It yields the protein CSVSKGAGYGYTF. J is TRBJ1-2 and V is TRBV29-1; 7 bases map to TRBD1. This CDR3 has 13 amino acids. V trimming: 5 bases; J trimming: 4 bases; junction bases outside the gene matches: 7. Per germline, CDR1 SQVTM and CDR2 ANQGSEA.

V is TRBV5-1 and J is TRBJ2-7; D possibly corresponds to TRBD1 (6 bases). Germline-derived CDR1 and CDR2 are SGHRS and YFSETQ. V lost 4 bases and J 7 bases, leaving 15 bases between the germline ends. The CDR3 runs 13 residues. CDR3 region: CASSRGGFGEQYF. Written as DNA, the CDR3 is TGCGCCAGCAGCCGAGGGGGATTTGGAGAGCAGTACTTC.

The V and J genes are TRBV6-1 and TRBJ1-5, with D unresolved. The CDR3 has 15 amino acids. Germline V lookup: CDR1 MNHNS, CDR2 SASEGT. The V end lost 8 bases, the J end lost 3 bases, and 17 bases lay between the germline ends. The chain's CDR3 is CASFWTNGNNQPQHF. For the CDR3, the DNA is TGTGCCAGCTTCTGGACTAATGGCAACAATCAGCCCCAGCATTTT.

The rearrangement links TRBV4-3 to TRBJ2-3; D may correspond to TRBD1 or TRBD2 (5 bases each). This CDR3 comprises 14 residues. Trimming took off 2 bases at V and 4 bases at J, with 10 bases between the two ends. Germline V CDR1 and CDR2: LGHNA, YSLEER. The CDR3 DNA follows: TGCGCCAGCAGCCAACGGATGGGGGCAGATACGCAGTATTTT. It yields the protein CASSQRMGADTQYF.

The chain is built from TRBV7-2 and TRBJ1-2, with 9 bases aligning to TRBD1. Germline values: CDR1 SGHTA, CDR2 FQGNSA. The CDR3 is 15 amino acids. After removal of 5 bases from V and 5 bases from J, the junction contained 9 bases not matched to a gene. In nucleotides, the CDR3 is TGTGCCAGCAGCCCGGGGACAGGGCCGGGGTATGGCTACACCTTC. Translation: CASSPGTGPGYGYTF.

The genes are TRBV7-9 and TRBJ2-1; 10 nucleotides align to TRBD2. V gave up 5 bases and J gave up 8 bases; unmatched junction bases: 9. CDR3 length: 15 amino acids. Germline CDR1 and CDR2: SEHNR and FQNEAQ (reference sequence). The DNA of the CDR3 is TGTGCCAGCAGCCAGGCTAGCGGGAGCAGGGATGAGCAGTTCTTC. Amino acids: CASSQASGSRDEQFF. Full variable domain (rest looked up from reference TRBV7-9 and TRBJ2-1): DTGVSQNPRHKITKRGQNVTFRCDPISEHNRLYWYRQTLGQGPEFLTYFQNEAQLEKSRLLSDRFSAERPKGSFSTLEIQRTEQGDSAMYLCASSQASGSRDEQFFGPGTRLTVL.

The chain carries TRBV30 and TRBJ2-1, with 8 bases matching TRBD2. The CDR3 extends over 15 amino acids. The germline gives CDR1 GTSNPN, CDR2 SVGIG (reference sequence). The V segment lost 2 bases and the J segment 7 bases; nucleotides outside the gene matches: 10. DNA of the CDR3: TGTGCCTGGAGTCCCCGGGGGGGTTTGATTAATGAGCAGTTCTTC. Translation: CAWSPRGGLINEQFF.

This clone has only a few counts. This chain links TRBV2 with TRBJ2-7; maybe TRBD2 (5 bases). Trimming shortened V by 6 bases and J by 4 bases, and 16 bases separated the two germline ends. This CDR3 has 14 amino acids. Looked up from germline, CDR1 is SNHLY and CDR2 is FYNNEI. The CDR3: CASRYRGEWYEQYF. CDR3 in DNA: TGTGCCAGCAGATACCGGGGAGAGTGGTACGAGCAGTACTTC.

This clone was recorded a few times. V usage is TRBV6-1 and J usage is TRBJ1-1; D remains unclear. The V gene's germline CDR1 is MNHNS and CDR2 SASEGT. The V end lost 7 bases, the J end lost 0 bases, and 15 bases lay between the germline ends. CDR3 length: 15 residues. The CDR3 DNA follows: TGTGCCAGCACTCAAAGGGCGTTACTGAACACTGAAGCTTTCTTT. It yields the protein CASTQRALLNTEAFF.

This rearrangement joins TRBV7-9 to TRBJ1-1, with TRBD1 as a possible D gene (6 bases). V lost 6 bases to trimming and J lost 4 bases, with 6 bases between them. Germline-derived CDR1 and CDR2 are SEHNR and FQNEAQ (reference sequence). The CDR3 is 11 amino acids. The CDR3 reads CASRQGTEAFF. CDR3 DNA: TGTGCCAGCAGACAGGGCACTGAAGCTTTCTTT.